The 30 T cell receptor beta chains reported below all come from one sample, sequenced in a study of shared clonotypes between healthy human individuals. Measured with immunoSEQ multiplex PCR; TCRdb has only the in-frame clones, and not every one. The sample includes over a million clones, 98% of them seen just once. What was sequenced was naive CD4+ T cells sorted from blood. Subset defined: CD45RA+ positively selected. Receptors originate from a man aged 25 to 40 in good health.

The V gene is TRBV9, the J gene TRBJ2-7, with 8 bases fitting TRBD1. Unmatched junction bases numbered 8, after V lost 0 bases and J lost 6 bases. Looked up from germline, CDR1 is SGDLS and CDR2 is YYNGEE. This CDR3 comprises 15 residues. The CDR3 sequence is CASSVGNQGAGEQYF. The CDR3 bases are TGTGCCAGCAGCGTAGGAAACCAGGGGGCAGGCGAGCAGTACTTC.

This clone was seen a handful of times. This sample includes further DNA sequences coding for the same CDR3. This chain uses TRBV9 with TRBJ2-7, with 9 bases matching TRBD1. The germline gives CDR1 SGDLS, CDR2 YYNGEE. This CDR3 spans 14 amino acids. Trimming at V came to 0 bases and at J to 3 bases, leaving 1 base not matched to a gene. The CDR3 reads CASSVATGGYEQYF. In DNA form, the CDR3 reads TGTGCCAGCAGCGTAGCGACAGGGGGCTACGAGCAGTACTTC.

V usage is TRBV28 and J usage is TRBJ2-1; 8 bases map to TRBD2. The CDR3 spans 16 residues. V was clipped by 4 bases and J by 4 bases; unmatched bases: 9. Germline CDR1 MDHEN, CDR2 SYDVKM. DNA for the CDR3: TGTGCCAGCAGTTCCTATCTACTAGCGGATTACAATGAGCAGTTCTTC. Its translation: CASSSYLLADYNEQFF. The full variable domain, with the rest looked up from reference TRBV28 and TRBJ2-1, is DVKVTQSSRYLVKRTGEKVFLECVQDMDHENMFWYRQDPGLGLRLIYFSYDVKMKEKGDIPEGYSVSREKKERFSLILESASTNQTSMYLCASSSYLLADYNEQFFGPGTRLTVL.

The chain recombines TRBV4-1 with TRBJ2-2; D ambiguous. The germline V and J ends were trimmed by 0 bases and 2 bases, with 10 bases remaining between them. The CDR3 extends over 16 amino acids. CDR1 is MGHRA and CDR2 is YSYEKL in the germline V gene. Written as DNA, the CDR3 is TGCGCCAGCAGCCAAGAGGGCCAACGTAACACCGGGGAGCTGTTTTTT. Translating it yields CASSQEGQRNTGELFF.

In regard to this clone: The same CDR3 also results from other DNA sequences found in this sample. The chain joins TRBV18 to TRBJ1-4; D might be TRBD1 (5 bases). The V end lost 4 bases, the J end lost 8 bases, and 11 bases lay between the germline ends. Germline CDR1 KGHSH, CDR2 LQKENI. This CDR3 is 13 amino acids long. This CDR3 reads CASSQGAGEKLFF. In DNA, the CDR3 is TGTGCCAGCTCACAAGGGGCGGGAGAAAAACTGTTTTTT.

V and J are TRBV29-1 and TRBJ2-7, with D perhaps TRBD1 or TRBD2 (5 bases each). This CDR3 is built from 13 residues. V lost 5 bases and J lost 3, with 14 bases in between. Per germline, CDR1 SQVTM and CDR2 ANQGSEA. CDR3 protein: CSVSPRAGYEQYF. The CDR3 nucleotides read TGCAGCGTTAGTCCCAGGGCGGGCTACGAGCAGTACTTC.

The chain carries TRBV30 and TRBJ2-4, with 10 bases aligning to TRBD2. The CDR3 is made up of 15 amino acids. V lost 0 bases to trimming and J lost 4 bases; unmatched junction nucleotides: 3. Germline V CDR1 and CDR2: GTSNPN, SVGIG (reference sequence). CDR3 protein: CAWSVLAGRKNIQYF. For the CDR3, the DNA is TGTGCCTGGAGTGTACTAGCGGGACGGAAAAACATTCAGTACTTC.

CDR3 amino acids: CASSSLAAGDYGYTF. The CDR3 DNA follows: TGTGCCAGCAGTTCGTTGGCGGCGGGTGACTATGGCTACACCTTC. The chain couples TRBV27 to TRBJ1-2; D unresolved. This CDR3 is built from 15 residues. Germline V gene sequence: CDR1 MNHEY, CDR2 SMNVEV (reference sequence). Between the trimmed V and J ends, which lost 4 bases and 3 bases, there was a span of 15 bases.

V gene TRBV6-5 combines with J gene TRBJ1-5; the D gene is possibly TRBD1 (5 bases). The V gene's germline CDR1 is MNHEY and CDR2 SVGAGI. The CDR3 runs to 15 residues. Trimming removed 0 bases at V and 6 bases at J, with 12 bases between. CDR3: CASSYSFGRGQPQHF. The DNA for the CDR3 is TGTGCCAGCAGTTACTCGTTCGGGAGGGGTCAGCCCCAGCATTTT.

In the case of this clone: A junction boundary mismatches the germline segment, possibly from a read error. The gene calls are TRBV28 and TRBJ2-7, with D possibly matching TRBD1 (6 bases). This CDR3 has 15 amino acids. The germline V gene encodes CDR1 MDHEN and CDR2 SYDVKM. In nucleotides, the CDR3 is TGTGCCAGCAGAGGGGGACACGACCTTTACCACGAGGAGTACTTC. This sequence encodes CASRGGHDLYHEEYF.

This chain uses TRBV7-8 with TRBJ1-1, with D perhaps matching TRBD1 (6 bases). Germline V gene data show CDR1 as SGHVS and CDR2 as FQNEAQ. This CDR3 is 16 amino acids long. Trimming took off 2 bases at V and 4 bases at J, with 17 bases between the two ends. CDR3 bases: TGTGCCAGCAGCTTATTACGAGGGGGTCGGACCACTGAAGCTTTCTTT. It translates to CASSLLRGGRTTEAFF.

The CDR3 sequence is CASSLGRPTEKLFF. CDR3 DNA: TGCGCCAGCAGCTTGGGCAGGCCTACGGAAAAACTGTTTTTT. The chain has TRBV5-1 and TRBJ1-4; D unclear. In germline, CDR1 is SGHRS, CDR2 YFSETQ. V was shortened by 0 bases and J by 8 bases, with 11 bases between the two germline ends. The length of the CDR3 is 14 residues.

The V and J genes are TRBV4-3 and TRBJ1-1, with D uncertain. The CDR3 loop spans 14 amino acids. Trimming removed 4 bases at V and 4 bases at J, with 13 bases between. From germline, CDR1 is LGHNA and CDR2 YSLEER. As DNA, the CDR3 is TGCGCCAGCAGCCTTAGTTTGTCTCCCACTGAAGCTTTCTTT. Encoded protein: CASSLSLSPTEAFF.

This sequence joins TRBV29-1 and TRBJ2-2; 8 bases align to TRBD2. Germline V CDR1 and CDR2: SQVTM, ANQGSEA. The V and J ends lost 3 bases and 1 base, in that order; junction bases with no gene match: 1. The CDR3 loop spans 14 amino acids. The CDR3 sequence: CSVEAGGNTGELFF. The DNA for the CDR3 is TGCAGCGTTGAGGCGGGAGGGAACACCGGGGAGCTGTTTTTT.

The rearrangement joins TRBV11-2 to TRBJ1-1; perhaps TRBD1 as D (5 bases). The germline V gene has CDR1 SGHAT and CDR2 FQNNGV. Trimming shortened V by 5 bases and J by 2 bases, and 15 bases separated the two germline ends. The CDR3 runs to 15 residues. Here the CDR3 reads CASSAIRGNNTEAFF. Written as DNA, the CDR3 is TGTGCCAGCAGCGCTATTAGGGGCAATAACACTGAAGCTTTCTTT.

This clone was seen just once. V gene TRBV19 combines with J gene TRBJ2-7; the match to TRBD2 covers 8 bases. The junction had 12 bases not matched to a gene; V was cut back by 5 bases and J by 6 bases. The CDR3 has 15 amino acids. CDR1 is LNHDA, CDR2 SQIVND, per germline (reference sequence). CDR3 DNA sequence: TGTGCCAGTAGTTCGTTTCAAGCGGGAGTGGGCGAGCAGTACTTC. This gives the protein CASSSFQAGVGEQYF.

Note on this clone: Other nucleotide sequences in the sample specify the same CDR3. This chain links TRBV4-2 with TRBJ2-1; 9 bases are shared with TRBD2. V lost 0 bases and J lost 2; bases outside the gene matches: 2. This CDR3 has 16 amino acids. Germline V gene sequence: CDR1 LGHNA, CDR2 YNFKEQ. The CDR3 DNA is TGTGCCAGCAGCCAAGATCTAGCGGGGACCTACAATGAGCAGTTCTTC. It translates to CASSQDLAGTYNEQFF.

This clone has just one count. This chain connects TRBV9 to TRBJ2-5; the D gene is possibly TRBD1 (5 bases). The V gene's germline CDR1 is SGDLS and CDR2 YYNGEE. V was trimmed by 4 bases and J by 7 bases, leaving 14 bases between them. The CDR3 contains 13 residues. The CDR3 bases are TGTGCCAGCAGCCCCAGGGTTGTTGGGACCCAGTACTTC. Its translation is CASSPRVVGTQYF.

The chain links TRBV10-1 to TRBJ2-7; D is undetermined. CDR3 length equals 14 residues. The V end was cut by 0 bases, the J end by 6 bases, with 12 bases between. Germline V gene sequence: CDR1 WNHNN, CDR2 SYGVQD (reference sequence). The CDR3 DNA reads as TGCGCCAGCAGTGAGTCGACGACCCCCCGCGAGCAGTACTTC. Amino acid sequence: CASSESTTPREQYF.

This sequence joins TRBV5-6 and TRBJ2-2; TRBD2 agrees at 7 bases. Germline V lookup: CDR1 SGHDT, CDR2 YYEEEE. J was trimmed by 6 bases and V by 4 bases; bases with no gene match: 12. This CDR3 region has 16 residues. CDR3 nucleotides: TGTGCCAGCAGCCCCTGGGGAGGGCTACGATCCGGGGAGCTGTTTTTT. This sequence encodes CASSPWGGLRSGELFF.

V usage is TRBV7-9 and J usage is TRBJ2-3, with TRBD2 as a possible D gene (8 bases). Germline values: CDR1 SEHNR, CDR2 FQNEAQ (reference sequence). The V end was cut by 5 bases, the J end by 5 bases, with 17 bases between. The CDR3 is 15 amino acids. The CDR3 sequence: CASSPPGRGLDTQYF. For the CDR3, the DNA is TGTGCCAGCAGCCCCCCCGGGAGGGGGCTAGATACGCAGTATTTT.

J is TRBJ2-7 and V is TRBV28, with D uncertain. In germline, CDR1 is MDHEN, CDR2 SYDVKM. The CDR3 totals 15 residues. Trimming left V 3 bases short and J 2 bases short, with 14 bases between. CDR3 protein: CASSFSSSVPYEQYF. The CDR3 nucleotides read TGTGCCAGCAGTTTTAGCAGCAGTGTCCCCTACGAGCAGTACTTC.

Remarks on this clone: Other DNA sequences in this specimen translate into the identical CDR3. The chain is built from TRBV5-1 and TRBJ1-4; a weak D match, TRBD1 (6 bases). Germline assignment: CDR1 SGHRS and CDR2 YFSETQ. This CDR3 is built from 14 residues. Trimming removed 1 base from V and 2 bases from J, with 6 bases in between. The CDR3 spells CASSLTGTNEKLFF. In DNA form, the CDR3 reads TGCGCCAGCAGCTTGACAGGGACTAATGAAAAACTGTTTTTT.

The gene calls are TRBV7-2 and TRBJ2-1; the D is unclear. The V end was cut by 3 bases, the J end by 4 bases, with 13 bases between. The CDR3 is made up of 15 amino acids. Per germline, CDR1 SGHTA and CDR2 FQGNSA. This CDR3 reads CASSFPATIYNEQFF. The CDR3 DNA follows: TGTGCCAGCAGCTTCCCCGCAACGATTTACAATGAGCAGTTCTTC.

The chain combines TRBV4-3 with TRBJ1-5; 10 nucleotides align to TRBD1. The V gene end was trimmed by 0 bases and the J gene end by 4 bases; junction bases not matched to a gene: 6. The CDR3 extends over 17 amino acids. Germline V gene data show CDR1 as LGHNA and CDR2 as YSLEER. In nucleotides, the CDR3 is TGCGCCAGCAGCCAAGATCCACGGACAGGGGGAAATCAGCCCCAGCATTTT. Its protein is CASSQDPRTGGNQPQHF.

The genes are TRBV2 and TRBJ2-3; D gene uncertain. The CDR3 runs 14 residues. Germline V lookup: CDR1 SNHLY, CDR2 FYNNEI. V dropped 4 bases and J dropped 3 bases, with 11 bases sitting between them. This CDR3 is CASSVPYSTDTQYF. CDR3 coding DNA: TGTGCCAGCAGTGTCCCGTATTCGACAGATACGCAGTATTTT.

V and J are TRBV6-1 and TRBJ2-7; D is unresolved. The CDR3 is 13 residues long. V dropped 4 bases and J dropped 3 bases, with 10 bases sitting between them. Germline CDR1 is MNHNS and CDR2 is SASEGT. Here the CDR3 reads CASSAAESYEQYF. DNA of the CDR3: TGTGCCAGCAGTGCGGCAGAAAGCTACGAGCAGTACTTC.

In this sample, this clone turned up once. The chain couples TRBV7-9 to TRBJ1-4; 10 bases fit TRBD1. The CDR3 sequence is 16 residues long. Germline V gene sequence: CDR1 SEHNR, CDR2 FQNEAQ (reference sequence). V lost 5 bases and J lost 8; bases outside the gene matches: 11. In DNA form, the CDR3 reads TGTGCCAGCAGCCCCTGGACCGGGACAGGGGAAGAAAAACTGTTTTTT. Protein: CASSPWTGTGEEKLFF.

The DNA for the CDR3 is TGTGCCAGCAGCGTAGAAGGACAGGTCCATCAGCCCCAGCATTTT. Translated, it gives CASSVEGQVHQPQHF. This rearrangement joins TRBV9 to TRBJ1-5, with 7 bases matching TRBD1. The CDR3 sequence is 15 residues long. CDR1 is SGDLS, CDR2 YYNGEE, per germline. J gave up 5 bases and V 0 bases, and 5 bases lay outside the gene matches.

This chain links TRBV15 with TRBJ2-5; possible D gene TRBD2, 6 bases. Trimming cost V 8 bases and J 4 bases, with 11 bases left between them. The CDR3 is 12 residues long. Germline V gives CDR1 LNHNV, CDR2 YYDKDF (reference sequence). The chain's CDR3 is CATSRGAETQYF. CDR3 sequence (DNA): TGTGCCACCTCCCGCGGGGCAGAGACCCAGTACTTC.